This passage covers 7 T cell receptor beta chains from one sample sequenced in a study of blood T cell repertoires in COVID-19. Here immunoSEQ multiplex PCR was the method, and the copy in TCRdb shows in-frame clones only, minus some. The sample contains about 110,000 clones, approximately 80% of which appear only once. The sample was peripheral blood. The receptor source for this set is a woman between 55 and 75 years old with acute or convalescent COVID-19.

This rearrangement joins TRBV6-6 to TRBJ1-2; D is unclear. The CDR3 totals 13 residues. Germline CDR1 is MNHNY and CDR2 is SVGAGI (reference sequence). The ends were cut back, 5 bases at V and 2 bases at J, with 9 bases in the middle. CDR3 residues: CASSIAANYGYTF. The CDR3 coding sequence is TGTGCCAGCAGTATTGCCGCGAACTATGGCTACACCTTC.

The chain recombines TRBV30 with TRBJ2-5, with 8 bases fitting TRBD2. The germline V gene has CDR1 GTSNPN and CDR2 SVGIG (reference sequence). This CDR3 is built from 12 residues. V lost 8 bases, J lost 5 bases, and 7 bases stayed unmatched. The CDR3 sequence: CAGRSGGETQYF. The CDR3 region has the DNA TGTGCCGGCCGATCGGGAGGGGAGACCCAGTACTTC.

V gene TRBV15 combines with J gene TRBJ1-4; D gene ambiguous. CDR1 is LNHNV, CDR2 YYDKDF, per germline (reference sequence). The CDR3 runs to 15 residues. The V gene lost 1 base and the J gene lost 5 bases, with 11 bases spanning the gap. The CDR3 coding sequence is TGTGCCACCAGCAGAGTTGAGGGCTCAAATGAAAAACTGTTTTTT. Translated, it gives CATSRVEGSNEKLFF.

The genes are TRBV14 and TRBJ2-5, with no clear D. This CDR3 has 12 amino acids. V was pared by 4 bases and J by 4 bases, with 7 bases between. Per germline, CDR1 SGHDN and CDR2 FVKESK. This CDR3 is CASSPLSETQYF. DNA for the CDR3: TGTGCCAGCAGCCCCCTCTCAGAGACCCAGTACTTC.

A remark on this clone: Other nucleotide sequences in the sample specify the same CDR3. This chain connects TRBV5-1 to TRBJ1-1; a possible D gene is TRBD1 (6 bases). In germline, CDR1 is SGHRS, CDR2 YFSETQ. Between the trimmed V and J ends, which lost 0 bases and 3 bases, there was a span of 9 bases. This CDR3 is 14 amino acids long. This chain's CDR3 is CASSLVGADTEAFF. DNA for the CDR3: TGCGCCAGCAGCTTGGTGGGGGCTGACACTGAAGCTTTCTTT.

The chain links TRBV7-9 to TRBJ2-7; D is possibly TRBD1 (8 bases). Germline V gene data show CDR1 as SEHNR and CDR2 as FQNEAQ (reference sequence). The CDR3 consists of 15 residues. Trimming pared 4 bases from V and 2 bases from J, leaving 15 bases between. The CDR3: CASSWEGTGPYEQYF. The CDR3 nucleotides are TGTGCCAGCAGCTGGGAGGGGACAGGCCCCTACGAGCAGTACTTC.

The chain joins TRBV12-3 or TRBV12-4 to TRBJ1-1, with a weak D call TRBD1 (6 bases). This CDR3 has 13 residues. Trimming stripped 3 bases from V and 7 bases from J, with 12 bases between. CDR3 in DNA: TGTGCCAGCAGTTTGTTACAGGGCAGTGAAGCTTTCTTT. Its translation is CASSLLQGSEAFF.